The next 29 T cell receptor beta chains were all read from a single sample in a study of T cell responses to AZD1222 COVID-19 vaccine. Sequencing was performed with immunoSEQ multiplex PCR; in TCRdb, only in-frame clones are kept and a portion is missing. The sample lists about 35,000 clones, over 75% occurring once. Sequences were derived from peripheral blood, sampled 28 days after the second AZD1222 dose. All receptors derive from an adult who received the AZD1222 COVID-19 vaccine.

The chain joins TRBV7-2 to TRBJ1-5; D is possibly TRBD1 (6 bases). Looked up from germline, CDR1 is SGHTA and CDR2 is FQGNSA. V dropped 1 base and J dropped 6 bases, with 7 bases sitting between them. The CDR3 spans 13 residues. In DNA, the CDR3 is TGTGCCAGCAGCTTAGAGGGGGGTCAGCCCCAGCATTTT. Protein product: CASSLEGGQPQHF. The full variable domain, in which reference TRBV7-2 and TRBJ1-5 provide the parts outside the CDR3, is GAGVSQSPSNKVTEKGKDVELRCDPISGHTALYWYRQSLGQGLEFLIYFQGNSAPDKSGLPSDRFSAERTGGSVSTLTIQRTQQEDSAVYLCASSLEGGQPQHFGDGTRLSIL.

This rearrangement joins TRBV5-1 to TRBJ2-7; D assignment may be TRBD1 or TRBD2 (5 bases each). This CDR3 spans 15 amino acids. Trimming stripped 0 bases from V and 8 bases from J, with 18 bases between. Germline V gene lookup returns CDR1 SGHRS and CDR2 YFSETQ. The CDR3 loop is CASSLGDLPSPKQYF. As DNA, the CDR3 is TGCGCCAGCAGCTTGGGGGACCTTCCTTCCCCCAAGCAGTACTTC.

The chain uses TRBV28 and TRBJ1-5, with 7 bases aligning to TRBD1. Germline CDR1 is MDHEN and CDR2 is SYDVKM. Unmatched junction bases numbered 6, after V lost 7 bases and J lost 0 bases. The CDR3 is 15 amino acids. In DNA form, the CDR3 reads TGTGCCAGCAATTCAGGGGGGGATAGCAATCAGCCCCAGCATTTT. Amino acids: CASNSGGDSNQPQHF. The whole variable domain, filled in from reference TRBV28 and TRBJ1-5, reads DVKVTQSSRYLVKRTGEKVFLECVQDMDHENMFWYRQDPGLGLRLIYFSYDVKMKEKGDIPEGYSVSREKKERFSLILESASTNQTSMYLCASNSGGDSNQPQHFGDGTRLSIL.

This chain links TRBV9 with TRBJ1-3; D might be TRBD1 (5 bases). Germline CDR1 and CDR2: SGDLS and YYNGEE. This CDR3 has 17 amino acids. The V gene lost 1 base and the J gene lost 0 bases, with 14 bases spanning the gap. CDR3 DNA sequence: TGTGCCAGCAGCGTACTCCCGGGGGACTCCTCTGGAAACACCATATATTTT. This sequence encodes CASSVLPGDSSGNTIYF.

The V and J genes are TRBV5-1 and TRBJ1-1; tentative D call: TRBD1 (6 bases). V was trimmed by 3 bases and J by 5 bases, leaving 14 bases between them. Germline V CDR1 and CDR2: SGHRS, YFSETQ. The CDR3 length is 14 residues. CDR3 nucleotides: TGCGCCAGCAGCTCACAGGGAAGAGGGACTGAAGCTTTCTTT. The encoded protein is CASSSQGRGTEAFF.

The V and J genes are TRBV6-6 and TRBJ1-5; D remains unclear. The V and J ends lost 7 bases and 0 bases respectively, with 10 bases between them. Germline CDR1 reads MNHNY; CDR2 reads SVGAGI (reference sequence). The CDR3 is made up of 14 amino acids. The CDR3 is CASNTGDSNQPQHF. The CDR3 region has the DNA TGTGCCAGCAACACTGGTGATAGCAATCAGCCCCAGCATTTT.

The rearrangement joins TRBV5-1 to TRBJ2-7, with unresolved D. CDR1 and CDR2 from the germline V gene are SGHRS and YFSETQ. Trimming left V 1 base short and J 5 bases short, with 10 bases between. The CDR3 has 13 residues. The DNA of the CDR3 is TGCGCCAGCAGCTTGCAGTCAGGCGACGAGCAGTACTTC. Translation: CASSLQSGDEQYF.

The chain links TRBV28 to TRBJ2-7, with 11 bases identical to TRBD1. The CDR3 runs 16 residues. The germline V gene has CDR1 MDHEN and CDR2 SYDVKM. Trimming at V came to 6 bases and at J to 5 bases, leaving 12 bases not matched to a gene. The CDR3 coding sequence is TGTGCCAGCAGCCCCAACCCGGGACAGGGGGAGCACGAGCAGTACTTC. Encoded protein: CASSPNPGQGEHEQYF.

By share, this clone counts as medium-sized. J is TRBJ1-2 and V is TRBV6-4; D gene unclear. V lost 3 bases and J 4 bases, leaving 18 bases between the germline ends. This CDR3 is 16 amino acids long. Germline-derived CDR1 and CDR2 are MRHNA and SNTAGT. The CDR3 DNA is TGTGCCAGCAGTGATACTCCGCAGCCATTCGTCTATGGCTACACCTTC. Translating it yields CASSDTPQPFVYGYTF.

This chain links TRBV6-6 with TRBJ1-4; tentatively, D is TRBD1 (5 bases). V lost 2 bases to trimming and J lost 13 bases, with 23 bases between them. This CDR3 has 16 amino acids. The germline gives CDR1 MNHNY, CDR2 SVGAGI (reference sequence). CDR3 DNA: TGTGCCAGCAGTTACGACCCAATGGGGGAAATAGGCGGACTGTTTTTT. Protein product: CASSYDPMGEIGGLFF.

The chain has TRBV30 and TRBJ1-1, with D possibly matching TRBD1 (5 bases). V lost 2 bases and J lost 1, with 8 bases in between. This CDR3 spans 13 amino acids. CDR1 and CDR2 (germline): GTSNPN, SVGIG (reference sequence). CDR3 amino acids: CAWSPTGNTEAFF. The CDR3 coding sequence is TGTGCCTGGAGTCCCACAGGGAACACTGAAGCTTTCTTT.

The chain couples TRBV2 to TRBJ2-1, with D perhaps assigned TRBD1 or TRBD2 (5 bases each). Germline V gives CDR1 SNHLY, CDR2 FYNNEI. V was trimmed by 4 bases and J by 0 bases, leaving 7 bases between them. CDR3 length equals 14 residues. In nucleotides, the CDR3 is TGTGCCAGCAGTGGGGGGAGCTCCTACAATGAGCAGTTCTTC. Translating it yields CASSGGSSYNEQFF.

In this sample, this clone turned up a few times. One end of the junction varies from germline; a read error may be responsible. The chain links TRBV5-1 to TRBJ1-4, with D possibly being TRBD1 (6 bases). The CDR3 runs to 15 residues. Germline loops: CDR1 SGHRS, CDR2 YFSETQ. The CDR3 sequence: CASSLEGTTDEKLFF. As DNA, the CDR3 is TGCGCCAGCAGCTTGGAAGGGACAACTGATGAAAAACTGTTTTTT.

Notes on this clone: One end of the junction fails to match germline, which may point to a read error. The CDR3 reads CASSYGTSRDTQYF. The CDR3 nucleotides are TGTGCCAGCAGCTACGGGACTAGCAGAGATACGCAGTATTTT. The J gene is TRBJ2-3, the V gene TRBV5-4; 9 bases match TRBD2. Germline V gene data show CDR1 as SGHNT and CDR2 as YYREEE (reference sequence). This CDR3 comprises 14 residues.

This sequence joins TRBV15 and TRBJ2-1; no clear D gene. Germline V gene sequence: CDR1 LNHNV, CDR2 YYDKDF (reference sequence). V was shortened by 0 bases and J by 4 bases, with 19 bases between the two germline ends. The CDR3 is made up of 18 amino acids. In DNA form, the CDR3 reads TGTGCCACCAGCAGAGATCGAAACAGACCTTTAGATTACAATGAGCAGTTCTTC. This encodes CATSRDRNRPLDYNEQFF.

The rearrangement joins TRBV19 to TRBJ1-2; D remains ambiguous. Trimming shortened V by 5 bases and J by 3 bases, and 10 bases separated the two germline ends. This CDR3 is built from 13 residues. Germline V gene lookup returns CDR1 LNHDA and CDR2 SQIVND (reference sequence). The CDR3 DNA follows: TGTGCCAGTAGTGATGACGGTCACTATGGCTACACCTTC. This encodes CASSDDGHYGYTF.

The rearrangement joins TRBV5-4 to TRBJ2-7, with D possibly TRBD2 on 6 matching bases. The CDR3 sequence is 17 residues long. Germline CDR1 reads SGHNT; CDR2 reads YYREEE (reference sequence). V lost 4 bases and J 0 bases, leaving 20 bases between the germline ends. CDR3 amino acids: CASSPGGAIPFSYEQYF. CDR3 nucleotide sequence: TGTGCCAGCAGCCCGGGCGGGGCAATTCCCTTCTCCTACGAGCAGTACTTC.

This chain joins TRBV9 and TRBJ2-2; possibly TRBD2 for D (5 bases). The germline gives CDR1 SGDLS, CDR2 YYNGEE. This CDR3 comprises 14 residues. Trimming took 3 bases from V and 1 from J, leaving 7 bases between them. DNA of the CDR3: TGTGCCAGCAGCGGGAGCGGGAACACCGGGGAGCTGTTTTTT. It codes for CASSGSGNTGELFF.

In this sample, this clone turned up a few times. The genes are TRBV19 and TRBJ1-2; no clear D gene. This CDR3 contains 13 residues. Germline CDR1 LNHDA, CDR2 SQIVND (reference sequence). V lost 6 bases and J 5 bases, leaving 13 bases between the germline ends. CDR3 sequence: CASSPAARYGYTF. The CDR3 bases are TGTGCCAGTAGCCCTGCGGCTAGGTATGGCTACACCTTC. Full variable domain (outside the CDR3, taken from reference TRBV19 and TRBJ1-2): DGGITQSPKYLFRKEGQNVTLSCEQNLNHDAMYWYRQDPGQGLRLIYYSQIVNDFQKGDIAEGYSVSREKKESFPLTVTSAQKNPTAFYLCASSPAARYGYTFGSGTRLTVV.

V is TRBV27 and J is TRBJ2-7; 7 nucleotides align to TRBD1. The ends lost 5 bases at V and 3 bases at J; junction bases unmatched: 10. The CDR3 has 15 amino acids. From germline, CDR1 is MNHEY and CDR2 SMNVEV (reference sequence). The CDR3 here is CASSRRTAGGYEQYF. DNA of the CDR3: TGTGCCAGCAGTCGACGGACCGCAGGGGGCTACGAGCAGTACTTC.

V is TRBV29-1 and J is TRBJ1-4, with TRBD1 as a possible D gene (6 bases). Germline CDR1 reads SQVTM; CDR2 reads ANQGSEA. CDR3 length: 12 residues. V was pared by 7 bases and J by 4 bases, with 10 bases between. CDR3 region: CSGGTRNEKLFF. The DNA for the CDR3 is TGCAGCGGGGGGACACGTAATGAAAAACTGTTTTTT.

This chain connects TRBV12-3 or TRBV12-4 to TRBJ2-4; TRBD1 matches at 7 bases. This CDR3 is 13 amino acids long. The V segment lost 5 bases and the J segment 4 bases; nucleotides outside the gene matches: 2. The CDR3 here is CASSTGAKNIQYF. The CDR3 DNA reads as TGTGCCAGCAGTACAGGGGCTAAAAACATTCAGTACTTC.

J is TRBJ1-1 and V is TRBV18; D uncertain. The germline gives CDR1 KGHSH, CDR2 LQKENI. Trimming removed 6 bases from V and 3 bases from J, with 14 bases in between. The CDR3 contains 14 residues. The CDR3 spells CASSAQLEDTEAFF. DNA of the CDR3: TGTGCCAGCTCGGCTCAGCTGGAGGACACTGAAGCTTTCTTT.

The chain carries TRBV19 and TRBJ2-2; TRBD1 is a possible D gene (5 bases). The CDR3 is 14 amino acids. The V gene lost 2 bases and the J gene lost 8 bases, with 12 bases spanning the gap. Germline CDR1 is LNHDA and CDR2 is SQIVND (reference sequence). The CDR3 region is CASSISQGLGELFF. Here the CDR3 DNA reads TGTGCCAGTAGTATAAGTCAGGGCTTAGGGGAGCTGTTTTTT.

This chain connects TRBV6-5 to TRBJ1-5, with 8 positions matching TRBD1. CDR3 length: 15 residues. V trimming: 6 bases; J trimming: 3 bases; junction bases outside the gene matches: 7. Germline V gene data show CDR1 as MNHEY and CDR2 as SVGAGI. Written as DNA, the CDR3 is TGTGCCAGCAGCCGGGACAGGACTTCCAATCAGCCCCAGCATTTT. This sequence encodes CASSRDRTSNQPQHF.

This chain's CDR3 is CASSTLFTGLDTEAFF. As DNA, the CDR3 is TGTGCCAGCAGTACCCTCTTTACAGGGTTGGACACTGAAGCTTTCTTT. The V gene is TRBV28, the J gene TRBJ1-1, with a weak D call TRBD1 (6 bases). Germline lookup yields CDR1 MDHEN and CDR2 SYDVKM. This CDR3 contains 16 residues. Deletions cut 5 bases from V and 3 bases from J, with 19 bases between.

The chain carries TRBV12-5 and TRBJ2-5; D possibly corresponds to TRBD1 (6 bases). Deletions cut 5 bases from V and 3 bases from J, with 10 bases between. This CDR3 has 13 amino acids. Germline CDR1 and CDR2: LGHNT and FRNRAP. DNA for the CDR3: TGTGCTAGTGGTCCCCCAGGGGAAGAGACCCAGTACTTC. This translates into CASGPPGEETQYF.

The rearrangement uses TRBV28 and TRBJ1-5; D may be TRBD1 (6 bases). The CDR3 extends over 13 amino acids. V was trimmed by 6 bases and J by 8 bases, leaving 14 bases between them. From germline, CDR1 is MDHEN and CDR2 SYDVKM. The chain's CDR3 is CASSPGQFKPQHF. CDR3 sequence (DNA): TGTGCCAGCAGCCCCGGACAGTTTAAGCCCCAGCATTTT.

The V and J genes are TRBV6-4 and TRBJ1-2; unclear D gene. Germline CDR1 and CDR2: MRHNA and SNTAGT. V lost 11 bases, J lost 8 bases, and 6 bases lay in between. The CDR3 is made up of 8 amino acids. The chain's CDR3 is CAVGGYTF. The CDR3 DNA follows: TGTGCCGTCGGAGGCTACACCTTC.